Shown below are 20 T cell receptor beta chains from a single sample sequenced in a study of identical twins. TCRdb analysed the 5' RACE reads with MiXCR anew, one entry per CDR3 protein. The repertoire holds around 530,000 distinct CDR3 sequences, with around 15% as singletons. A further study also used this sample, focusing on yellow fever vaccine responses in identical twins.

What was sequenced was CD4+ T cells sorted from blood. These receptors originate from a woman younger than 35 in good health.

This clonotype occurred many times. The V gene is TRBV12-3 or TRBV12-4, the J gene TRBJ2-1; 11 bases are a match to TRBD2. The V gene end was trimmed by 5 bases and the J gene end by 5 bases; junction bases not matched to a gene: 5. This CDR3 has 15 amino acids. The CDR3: CASSAGTSGDNEQFF. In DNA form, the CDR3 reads TGTGCCAGCAGTGCCGGGACTAGCGGTGACAATGAGCAGTTCTTC.

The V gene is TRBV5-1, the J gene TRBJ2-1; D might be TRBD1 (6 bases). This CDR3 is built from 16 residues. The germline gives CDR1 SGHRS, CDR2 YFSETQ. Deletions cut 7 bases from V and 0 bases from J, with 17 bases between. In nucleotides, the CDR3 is TGCGCCAGCGAATCAGGGGCAGCGCTCTCCTACAATGAGCAGTTCTTC. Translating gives CASESGAALSYNEQFF.

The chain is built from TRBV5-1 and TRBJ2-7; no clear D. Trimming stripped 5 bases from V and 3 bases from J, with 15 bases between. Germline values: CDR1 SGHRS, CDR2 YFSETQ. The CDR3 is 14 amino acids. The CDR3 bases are TGCGCCAGCAGTCCCGGCCAACTGAACTACGAGCAGTACGTC. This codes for CASSPGQLNYEQYV.

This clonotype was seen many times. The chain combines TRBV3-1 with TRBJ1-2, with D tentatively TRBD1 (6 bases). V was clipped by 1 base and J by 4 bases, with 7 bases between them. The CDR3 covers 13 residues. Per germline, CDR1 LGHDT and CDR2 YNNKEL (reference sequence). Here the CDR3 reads CASSQADSYGYTF. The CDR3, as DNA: TGTGCCAGCAGCCAAGCGGACAGCTATGGCTACACCTTC.

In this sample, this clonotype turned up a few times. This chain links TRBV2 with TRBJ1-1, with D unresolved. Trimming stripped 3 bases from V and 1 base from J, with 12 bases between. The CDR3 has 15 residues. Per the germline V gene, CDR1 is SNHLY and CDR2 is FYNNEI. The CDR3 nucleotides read TGTGCCAGCAGTGATGACCTATCTGGGAACACTGAAGCTTTCTTT. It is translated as CASSDDLSGNTEAFF. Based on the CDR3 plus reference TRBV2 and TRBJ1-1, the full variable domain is EPEVTQTPSHQVTQMGQEVILRCVPISNHLYFYWYRQILGQKVEFLVSFYNNEISEKSEIFDDQFSVERPDGSNFTLKIRSTKLEDSAMYFCASSDDLSGNTEAFFGQGTRLTVV.

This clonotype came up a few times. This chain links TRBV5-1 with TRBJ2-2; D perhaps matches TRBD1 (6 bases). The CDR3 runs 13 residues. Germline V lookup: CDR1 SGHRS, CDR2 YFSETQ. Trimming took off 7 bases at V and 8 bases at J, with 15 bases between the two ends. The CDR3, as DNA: TGCGCCAGCGGACGACAGGAGCGGGGGGAGCTGTTTTTT. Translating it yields CASGRQERGELFF.

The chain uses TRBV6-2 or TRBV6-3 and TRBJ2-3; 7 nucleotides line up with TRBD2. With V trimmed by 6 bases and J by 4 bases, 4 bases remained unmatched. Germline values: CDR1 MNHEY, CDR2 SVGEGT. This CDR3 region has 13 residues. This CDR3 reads CASRRGNSDTQYF. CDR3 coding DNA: TGTGCCAGCAGGCGGGGGAACTCAGATACGCAGTATTTT.

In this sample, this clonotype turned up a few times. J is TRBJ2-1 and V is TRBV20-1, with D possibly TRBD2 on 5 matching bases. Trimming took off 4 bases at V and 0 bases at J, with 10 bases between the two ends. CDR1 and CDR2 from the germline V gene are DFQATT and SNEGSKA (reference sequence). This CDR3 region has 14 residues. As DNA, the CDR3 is TGCAGTGCTACCCACGGGATCTCCTACAATGAGCAGTTCTTC. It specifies CSATHGISYNEQFF.

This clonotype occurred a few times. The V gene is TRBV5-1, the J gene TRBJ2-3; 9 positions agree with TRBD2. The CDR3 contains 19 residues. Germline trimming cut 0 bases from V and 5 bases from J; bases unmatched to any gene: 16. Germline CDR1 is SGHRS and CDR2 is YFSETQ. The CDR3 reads CASSLANLTTSGIRDTQYF. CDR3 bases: TGCGCCAGCAGCTTGGCTAATCTAACGACTAGCGGTATAAGAGATACGCAGTATTTT.

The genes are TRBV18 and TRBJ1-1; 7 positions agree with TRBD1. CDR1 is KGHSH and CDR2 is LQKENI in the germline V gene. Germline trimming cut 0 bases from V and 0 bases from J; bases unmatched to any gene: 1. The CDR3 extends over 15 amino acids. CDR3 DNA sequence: TGTGCCAGCTCACCACCGGGACAGCTGAACACTGAAGCTTTCTTT. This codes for CASSPPGQLNTEAFF.

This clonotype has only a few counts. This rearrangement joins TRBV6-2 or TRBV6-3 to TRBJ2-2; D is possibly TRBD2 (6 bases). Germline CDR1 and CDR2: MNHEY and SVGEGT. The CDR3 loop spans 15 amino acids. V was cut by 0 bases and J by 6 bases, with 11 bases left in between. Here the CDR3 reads CASSYSGLRAGELFF. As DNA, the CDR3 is TGTGCCAGCAGTTACTCAGGACTACGCGCCGGGGAGCTGTTTTTT.

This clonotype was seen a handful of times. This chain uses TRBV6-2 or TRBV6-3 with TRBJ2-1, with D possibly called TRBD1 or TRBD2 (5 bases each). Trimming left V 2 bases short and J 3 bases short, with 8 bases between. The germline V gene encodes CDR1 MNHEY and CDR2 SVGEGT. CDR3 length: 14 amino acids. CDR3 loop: CASSYRDLYNEQFF. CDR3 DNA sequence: TGTGCCAGCAGTTACCGGGACCTCTACAATGAGCAGTTCTTC.

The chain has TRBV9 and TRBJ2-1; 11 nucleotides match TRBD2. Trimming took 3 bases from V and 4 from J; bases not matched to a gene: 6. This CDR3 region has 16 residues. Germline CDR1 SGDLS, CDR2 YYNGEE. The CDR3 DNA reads TGTGCCAGCAGCGCCTCCGGGACTAGCGGATACAATGAGCAGTTCTTC. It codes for CASSASGTSGYNEQFF.

This CDR3 reads CASSLALWGNEQFF. Written as DNA, the CDR3 is TGTGCCAGCAGCTTAGCTTTGTGGGGGAATGAGCAGTTCTTC. This chain links TRBV7-2 with TRBJ2-1, with D possibly being TRBD1 or TRBD2 (5 bases each). V lost 0 bases and J lost 7, with 10 bases in between. There are 14 residues in the CDR3. Germline CDR1 reads SGHTA; CDR2 reads FQGNSA.

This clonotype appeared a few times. The DNA of the CDR3 is TGCAGTGCTAGGACAGGTTCGAGCGAGCAGTACTTC. Translating it yields CSARTGSSEQYF. The V call is TRBV20-1, the J call TRBJ2-7; perhaps TRBD1 as D (6 bases). Trimming cost V 3 bases and J 6 bases, with 12 bases left between them. In germline, CDR1 is DFQATT, CDR2 SNEGSKA (reference sequence). The length of the CDR3 is 12 residues.

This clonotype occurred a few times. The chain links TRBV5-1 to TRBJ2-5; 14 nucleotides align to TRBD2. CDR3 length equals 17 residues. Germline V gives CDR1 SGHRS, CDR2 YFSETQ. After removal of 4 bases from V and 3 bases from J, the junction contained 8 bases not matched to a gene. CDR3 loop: CASSPGLAGVRKETQYF. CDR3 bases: TGCGCCAGCAGCCCGGGACTAGCGGGAGTGCGAAAAGAGACCCAGTACTTC.

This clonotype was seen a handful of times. The CDR3 DNA follows: TGTGCCAGCAGCGTACACGCAGCGGGGGCCGTTAACACCGGGGAGCTGTTTTTT. This encodes CASSVHAAGAVNTGELFF. The V gene is TRBV9, the J gene TRBJ2-2; 8 positions match TRBD2. The CDR3 covers 18 residues. The junction had 10 bases not matched to a gene; V was cut back by 1 base and J by 2 bases. CDR1 and CDR2 from the germline V gene are SGDLS and YYNGEE.

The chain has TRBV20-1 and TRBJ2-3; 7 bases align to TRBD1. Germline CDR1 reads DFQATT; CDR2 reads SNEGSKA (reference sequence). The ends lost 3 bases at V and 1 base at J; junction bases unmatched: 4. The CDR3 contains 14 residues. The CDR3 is CSASRQGGTDTQYF. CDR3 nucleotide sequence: TGCAGTGCTAGCCGACAGGGAGGCACAGATACGCAGTATTTT.

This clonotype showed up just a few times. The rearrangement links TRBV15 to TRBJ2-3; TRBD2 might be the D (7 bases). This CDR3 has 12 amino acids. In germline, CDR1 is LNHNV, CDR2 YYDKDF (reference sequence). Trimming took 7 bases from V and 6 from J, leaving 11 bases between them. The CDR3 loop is CATMGGADTQYF. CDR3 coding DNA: TGTGCCACCATGGGGGGGGCCGATACGCAGTATTTT.

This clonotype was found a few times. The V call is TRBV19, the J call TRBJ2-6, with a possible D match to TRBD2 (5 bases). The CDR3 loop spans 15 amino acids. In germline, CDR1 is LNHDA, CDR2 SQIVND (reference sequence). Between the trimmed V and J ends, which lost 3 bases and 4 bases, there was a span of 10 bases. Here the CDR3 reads CASSIGVSGANVLTF. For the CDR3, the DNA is TGTGCCAGTAGTATCGGGGTTTCCGGGGCCAACGTCCTGACTTTC.